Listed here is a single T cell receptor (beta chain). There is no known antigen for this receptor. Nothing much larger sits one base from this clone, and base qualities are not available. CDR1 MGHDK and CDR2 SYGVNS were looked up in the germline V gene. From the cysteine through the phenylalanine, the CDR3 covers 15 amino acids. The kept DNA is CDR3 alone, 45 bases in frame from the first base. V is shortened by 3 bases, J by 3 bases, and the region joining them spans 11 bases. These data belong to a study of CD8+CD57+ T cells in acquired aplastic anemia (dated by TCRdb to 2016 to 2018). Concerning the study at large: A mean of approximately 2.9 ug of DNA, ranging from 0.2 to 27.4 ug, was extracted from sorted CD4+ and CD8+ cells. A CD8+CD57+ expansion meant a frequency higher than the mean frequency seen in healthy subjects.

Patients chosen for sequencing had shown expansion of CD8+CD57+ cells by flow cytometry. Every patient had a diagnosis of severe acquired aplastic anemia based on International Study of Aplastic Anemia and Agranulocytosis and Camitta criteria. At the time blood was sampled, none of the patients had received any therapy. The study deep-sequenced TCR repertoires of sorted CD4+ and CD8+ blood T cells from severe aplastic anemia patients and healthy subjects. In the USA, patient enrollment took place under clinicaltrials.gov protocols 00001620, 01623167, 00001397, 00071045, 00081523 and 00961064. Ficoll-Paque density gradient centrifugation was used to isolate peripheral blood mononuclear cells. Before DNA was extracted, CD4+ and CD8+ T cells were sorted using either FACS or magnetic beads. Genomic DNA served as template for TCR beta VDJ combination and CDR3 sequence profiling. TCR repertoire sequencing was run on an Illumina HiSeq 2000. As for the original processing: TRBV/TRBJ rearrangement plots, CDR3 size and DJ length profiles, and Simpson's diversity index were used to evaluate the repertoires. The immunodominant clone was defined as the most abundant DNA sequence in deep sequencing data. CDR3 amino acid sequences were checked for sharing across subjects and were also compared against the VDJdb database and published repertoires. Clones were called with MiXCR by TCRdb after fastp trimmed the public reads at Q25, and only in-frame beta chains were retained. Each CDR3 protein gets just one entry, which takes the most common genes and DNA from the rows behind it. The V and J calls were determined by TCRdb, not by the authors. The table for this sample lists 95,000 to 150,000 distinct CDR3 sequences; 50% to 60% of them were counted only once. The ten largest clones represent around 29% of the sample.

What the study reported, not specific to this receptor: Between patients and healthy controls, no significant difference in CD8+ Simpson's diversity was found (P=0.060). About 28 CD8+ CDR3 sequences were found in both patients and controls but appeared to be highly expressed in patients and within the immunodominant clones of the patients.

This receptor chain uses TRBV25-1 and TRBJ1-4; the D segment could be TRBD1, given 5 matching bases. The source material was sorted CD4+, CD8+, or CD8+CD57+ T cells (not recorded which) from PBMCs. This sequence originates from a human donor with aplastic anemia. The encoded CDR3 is CASSEGRGANEKLFF. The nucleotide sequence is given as TGTGCCAGCAGTGAGGGGAGGGGAGCTAATGAAAAACTGTTTTTT.